Shown below are 27 T cell receptor beta chains from a single sample sequenced in a study of shared clonotypes between healthy human individuals. TCRdb's copy holds only in-frame clones and misses some; the assay was immunoSEQ multiplex PCR. This table holds 190,000 or so clones, 85% to 95% found once. The sequencing input was naive CD4+ T cells sorted from blood. This sample's subset: CD45RA+ positively selected. These receptors all come from a woman aged 25 to 39 in good health.

The V call is TRBV5-6, the J call TRBJ2-4, with 10 bases lining up with TRBD1. This CDR3 has 15 residues. Germline V lookup: CDR1 SGHDT, CDR2 YYEEEE. J lost 7 bases, V lost 4 bases, and 8 bases had no gene match. The CDR3 region is CASSVRDRGLNIQYF. DNA for the CDR3: TGTGCCAGCAGCGTCCGGGACAGGGGATTGAACATTCAGTACTTC.

This clone has a single count. The chain combines TRBV18 with TRBJ1-2; D remains unclear. Germline lookup yields CDR1 KGHSH and CDR2 LQKENI. The CDR3 runs 14 residues. V was clipped by 3 bases and J by 2 bases, with 10 bases between them. CDR3 nucleotides: TGTGCCAGCTCACCCGAGGCAGAAAACTATGGCTACACCTTC. Its protein product is CASSPEAENYGYTF.

The CDR3 DNA sequence: TGTGCCAGCAGTTACACAGGTACTCTGAACACTGAAGCTTTCTTT. Its translation is CASSYTGTLNTEAFF. The J gene is TRBJ1-1, the V gene TRBV6-6; D is perhaps TRBD1 (5 bases). Germline V gene sequence: CDR1 MNHNY, CDR2 SVGAGI (reference sequence). V lost 2 bases and J 0 bases, leaving 10 bases between the germline ends. The CDR3 extends over 15 amino acids.

The chain employs TRBV6-5 and TRBJ2-1; no clear D gene. V was pared by 5 bases and J by 7 bases, with 6 bases between. The germline CDR1 and CDR2 sequences are MNHEY and SVGAGI. The CDR3 length is 11 residues. The chain's CDR3 is CASSNTNEQFF. Written as DNA, the CDR3 is TGTGCCAGCAGTAATACAAATGAGCAGTTCTTC.

The rearrangement joins TRBV6-1 to TRBJ1-1; D is unresolved. CDR1 MNHNS and CDR2 SASEGT come from the germline V gene. The V end lost 0 bases, the J end lost 6 bases, and 14 bases lay between the germline ends. The length of the CDR3 is 15 residues. DNA of the CDR3: TGTGCCAGCAGTGAAGCGCCCAGAGGTGGGGCTGAAGCTTTCTTT. As protein: CASSEAPRGGAEAFF.

This clone was seen more than once but under ten times. This rearrangement joins TRBV30 to TRBJ2-7, with D possibly being TRBD1 (6 bases). CDR1 and CDR2 (germline): GTSNPN, SVGIG (reference sequence). The CDR3 runs 13 residues. V lost 4 bases and J 3 bases, leaving 13 bases between the germline ends. Here the CDR3 reads CAWIPGHSYEQYF. In nucleotides, the CDR3 is TGTGCCTGGATCCCGGGACATAGCTACGAGCAGTACTTC.

This rearrangement joins TRBV9 to TRBJ2-3; 7 nucleotides agree with TRBD2. The ends lost 0 bases at V and 2 bases at J; junction bases unmatched: 6. The CDR3 has 16 residues. CDR1 and CDR2 from the germline V gene are SGDLS and YYNGEE. CDR3 amino acids: CASSVAGGHLTDTQYF. CDR3 in DNA: TGTGCCAGCAGCGTAGCGGGAGGACACCTCACAGATACGCAGTATTTT.

The chain uses TRBV10-3 and TRBJ2-7, with D unresolved. V lost 6 bases, J lost 3 bases, and 15 bases lay in between. The CDR3 has 14 residues. CDR1 ENHRY and CDR2 SYGVKD come from the germline V gene. As DNA, the CDR3 is TGTGCCATCAGCTTACCGGAATTGGACTACGAGCAGTACTTC. This codes for CAISLPELDYEQYF.

This rearrangement joins TRBV5-1 to TRBJ2-1, with TRBD2 matching 12 bases. The trim removed 0 bases at V and 6 bases at J, leaving 7 bases unmatched. Germline values: CDR1 SGHRS, CDR2 YFSETQ. The CDR3 is 17 residues long. CDR3 DNA sequence: TGCGCCAGCAGCTTGGTGCTGACTAGCGGGAGAGTCAATGAGCAGTTCTTC. Translating gives CASSLVLTSGRVNEQFF.

This clone has a single count. The chain couples TRBV10-3 to TRBJ1-1; no definite D call. This CDR3 comprises 12 residues. Trimming cost V 4 bases and J 7 bases, with 10 bases left between them. Germline values: CDR1 ENHRY, CDR2 SYGVKD. CDR3 DNA sequence: TGTGCCATCAGTGGGGCAGCCGGTGAAGCTTTCTTT. As protein: CAISGAAGEAFF.

The chain joins TRBV28 to TRBJ2-1; D is ambiguous. Germline CDR1 MDHEN, CDR2 SYDVKM. Trimming pared 2 bases from V and 8 bases from J, leaving 16 bases between. The CDR3 spans 15 residues. The CDR3 is CASSLRARNLYEQFF. The CDR3 nucleotides read TGTGCCAGCAGTTTAAGGGCTAGGAATCTTTATGAGCAGTTCTTC. Supplemented by reference TRBV28 and TRBJ2-1, the full variable domain reads DVKVTQSSRYLVKRTGEKVFLECVQDMDHENMFWYRQDPGLGLRLIYFSYDVKMKEKGDIPEGYSVSREKKERFSLILESASTNQTSMYLCASSLRARNLYEQFFGPGTRLTVL.

This chain joins TRBV4-1 and TRBJ1-1, with D possibly being TRBD1 (5 bases). Germline V gives CDR1 MGHRA, CDR2 YSYEKL. The CDR3 length is 15 residues. V dropped 3 bases and J dropped 0 bases, with 11 bases sitting between them. CDR3 protein: CASSQRGSVNTEAFF. The CDR3 bases are TGCGCCAGCAGCCAGAGGGGTTCTGTGAACACTGAAGCTTTCTTT.

The chain links TRBV19 to TRBJ2-3; D unresolved. Germline V gene lookup returns CDR1 LNHDA and CDR2 SQIVND (reference sequence). Trimming took off 6 bases at V and 2 bases at J, with 15 bases between the two ends. The CDR3 loop spans 15 amino acids. CDR3 DNA sequence: TGTGCCAGTAGCCCGCAGCTTCATAACACAGATACGCAGTATTTT. Amino acid sequence: CASSPQLHNTDTQYF.

This clone came up once. CDR3 amino acids: CASSKGGENCEQYF. CDR3 nucleotides: TGTGCCAGCAGCAAGGGTGGGGAGAATTGCGAGCAGTACTTC. The rearrangement links TRBV21-1 to TRBJ2-7; TRBD2, the table's D call, lacks a check against the DNA. TRBV21-1 has pseudogene status. The CDR3 has 14 residues.

This rearrangement joins TRBV5-1 to TRBJ2-7; 16 bases map to TRBD2. V was clipped by 4 bases and J by 0 bases; unmatched bases: 4. The germline V gene encodes CDR1 SGHRS and CDR2 YFSETQ. The CDR3 contains 17 residues. CDR3 sequence reads: CASSPGLAGGSSYEQYF. CDR3 nucleotide sequence: TGCGCCAGCAGCCCGGGACTAGCGGGGGGGAGCTCCTACGAGCAGTACTTC. The whole variable domain, remainder taken from reference TRBV5-1 and TRBJ2-7, is KAGVTQTPRYLIKTRGQQVTLSCSPISGHRSVSWYQQTPGQGLQFLFEYFSETQRNKGNFPGRFSGRQFSNSRSEMNVSTLELGDSALYLCASSPGLAGGSSYEQYFGPGTRLTVT.

The chain links TRBV11-2 to TRBJ1-1; D is uncertain. The V and J ends lost 3 bases and 1 base respectively, with 3 bases between them. The germline V gene has CDR1 SGHAT and CDR2 FQNNGV. The CDR3 contains 12 residues. DNA for the CDR3: TGTGCCAGCAGCTTCCGGAACACTGAAGCTTTCTTT. Its translation: CASSFRNTEAFF.

This clone was detected only once. CDR3 coding DNA: TGTGCTAGTGGTGCCCCTGGGGGACTAGCGGGAGCCTCGGGAGAGCAGTACTTC. Its protein is CASGAPGGLAGASGEQYF. The V gene is TRBV12-5, the J gene TRBJ2-7; 14 nucleotides agree with TRBD2. The trim removed 5 bases at V and 7 bases at J, leaving 16 bases unmatched. CDR1 and CDR2 (germline): LGHNT, FRNRAP. The CDR3 has 18 amino acids.

J is TRBJ2-6 and V is TRBV15; D might be TRBD1 or TRBD2, each matching 5 bases. CDR1 is LNHNV and CDR2 is YYDKDF in the germline V gene (reference sequence). CDR3 length: 16 amino acids. V gave up 1 base and J gave up 0 bases, with 7 bases separating them. For the CDR3, the DNA is TGTGCCACCAGCAGAGTGGGGGACTCTGGGGCCAACGTCCTGACTTTC. Its translation: CATSRVGDSGANVLTF.

V and J are TRBV7-9 and TRBJ2-1, with a possible D match to TRBD2 (5 bases). V was pared by 4 bases and J by 1 base, with 8 bases between. The CDR3 consists of 14 residues. Per germline, CDR1 SEHNR and CDR2 FQNEAQ (reference sequence). The CDR3 sequence: CASSSLASYNEQFF. The CDR3 nucleotides read TGTGCCAGCAGCTCCTTAGCGTCCTACAATGAGCAGTTCTTC.

The chain links TRBV2 to TRBJ1-1; D gene unclear. This CDR3 has 14 amino acids. V lost 2 bases, J lost 1 base, and 8 bases lay in between. Germline loops: CDR1 SNHLY, CDR2 FYNNEI. CDR3 region: CASSEPQGNTEAFF. CDR3 DNA sequence: TGTGCCAGCAGTGAACCCCAAGGGAACACTGAAGCTTTCTTT.

CDR3 protein: CASRPGTSGSYEQYF. CDR3 DNA: TGTGCCAGCCGTCCCGGGACTAGCGGTTCCTACGAGCAGTACTTC. The rearrangement joins TRBV21-1 to TRBJ2-7; the DNA was not used to check the table's D call, TRBD2. TRBV21-1 is marked as a pseudogene. This CDR3 is 15 amino acids long.

This chain uses TRBV27 with TRBJ2-2, with unresolved D. The CDR3 length is 14 residues. Trimming left V 10 bases short and J 0 bases short, with 12 bases between. Per germline, CDR1 MNHEY and CDR2 SMNVEV (reference sequence). The CDR3 region has the DNA TGTGCCACCCAGGACCGTACGAACACCGGGGAGCTGTTTTTT. Protein: CATQDRTNTGELFF.

The CDR3 nucleotides are TGTGCCAGCAGTCACCTTCTGGAGCAGTACTTC. It specifies CASSHLLEQYF. The rearrangement joins TRBV28 to TRBJ2-7, with D unresolved. Germline V CDR1 and CDR2: MDHEN, SYDVKM. The V and J ends lost 5 bases and 7 bases respectively, with 9 bases between them. The CDR3 consists of 11 residues.

This clone appeared a few times. The chain couples TRBV30 to TRBJ1-2; D gene ambiguous. There are 12 residues in the CDR3. From germline, CDR1 is GTSNPN and CDR2 SVGIG (reference sequence). V was trimmed by 0 bases and J by 14 bases, leaving 16 bases between them. CDR3 residues: CAWSVLREGVTF. The CDR3 nucleotides read TGTGCCTGGAGTGTACTTCGTGAGGGAGTTACCTTC.

The chain uses TRBV2 and TRBJ2-5, with 9 bases matching TRBD2. The J call is doubtful: the DNA matches TRBJ2-7 better. This CDR3 comprises 13 residues. Per the germline V gene, CDR1 is SNHLY and CDR2 is FYNNEI. This CDR3 reads CASTLAGIYEQYF. CDR3 DNA sequence: TGTGCCAGCACTCTAGCGGGGATATACGAGCAGTACTTC.

The chain carries TRBV7-9 and TRBJ2-7; D gene ambiguous. The length of the CDR3 is 13 residues. Germline CDR1 reads SEHNR; CDR2 reads FQNEAQ (reference sequence). Trimming stripped 3 bases from V and 5 bases from J, with 11 bases between. The CDR3 DNA reads TGTGCCAGCAGCTTTGAGAGTGGGCACGAGCAGTACTTC. This translates into CASSFESGHEQYF. Supplemented by reference TRBV7-9 and TRBJ2-7, the full variable domain reads DTGVSQNPRHKITKRGQNVTFRCDPISEHNRLYWYRQTLGQGPEFLTYFQNEAQLEKSRLLSDRFSAERPKGSFSTLEIQRTEQGDSAMYLCASSFESGHEQYFGPGTRLTVT.

This sequence joins TRBV7-3 and TRBJ2-2; 11 bases fit TRBD1. The CDR3 has 15 amino acids. Unmatched junction bases numbered 6, after V lost 4 bases and J lost 8 bases. The germline CDR1 and CDR2 sequences are SGHTA and FQGTGA. The CDR3 coding sequence is TGTGCCAGCAGCTCGGGACAGGGGGGAGCTGGGGAGCTGTTTTTT. Amino acid sequence: CASSSGQGGAGELFF.